The clone carrying this T cell receptor beta chain was seen ten or more times. These data come from a study of neurological immune-mediated disorders. The cDNA was synthesized by means of template-switch 5'RACE, which was carried out with 10-nucleotide random UMIs. TCRdb recomputed calls from the 5' RACE reads with MiXCR, one row per CDR3 protein. This table holds more than 15,000 distinct CDR3 sequences, approximately 14% found once. With 1 base clipped from V and 5 bases from J, the junction kept 1 base outside the gene matches. This CDR3 has 13 residues. The germline CDR1 and CDR2 sequences are DFQATT and SNEGSKA (reference sequence).

The TCR was taken from an older woman with HTLV-1-associated myelopathy (HAM/TSP). This sequence joins TRBV20-1 and TRBJ2-3; 9 bases line up with TRBD1. What was sequenced was CD4+ T cells from blood. The CDR3 sequence is CSARGTGVDTQYF. The CDR3 DNA reads as TGCAGTGCTAGAGGGACAGGGGTAGATACGCAGTATTTT.